The rows below give T cell receptor beta chains drawn from one sample of a study of T cell repertoires in aging, cancer and after chemotherapy. TCRdb called the multiplex PCR reads again in MiXCR, with one record for every CDR3 protein. The sample has some 20,000 distinct CDR3 sequences; around 38% are singletons. Sequencing was done on a sample of blood. Receptors originate from a human donor with a solid tumor. CDR3s include the opening cysteine and the closing phenylalanine or tryptophan. A D gene is named only where the DNA matches it firmly. Where a row states a size, it is once, few, many or the class of an expanded clone; other rows omit it.

V: TRBV6-2/TRBV6-3; size: -; J: TRBJ2-7; D: -; DNA: TGTGCCAGCAGTTTCGGCGGGCCTAGGGAGCAGTACTTC; CDR3: CASSFGGPREQYF
V: TRBV6-1; size: few; J: TRBJ1-5; D: -; DNA: TGTGCCAGCAGTGGGCAGTATCAGCCCCAGCATTTT; CDR3: CASSGQYQPQHF
V: TRBV6-2/TRBV6-3; size: -; J: TRBJ2-1; D: -; DNA: TGTGCCAGCAGGAGCCCGGGAATCCACAATGAGCAGTTCTTC; CDR3: CASRSPGIHNEQFF
V: TRBV6-5; size: -; J: TRBJ2-2; D: TRBD2; DNA: TGTGCCAGCAGTTACTCGCCTAGCGGGAGTCCCGGGGAGCTGTTTTTT; CDR3: CASSYSPSGSPGELFF
V: TRBV5-4; size: few; J: TRBJ2-2; D: -; DNA: TGTGCCAGCAGCCAGGACTTTATGGCCGGGGAGCTGTTTTTT; CDR3: CASSQDFMAGELFF
V: TRBV6-2/TRBV6-3; size: few; J: TRBJ2-5; D: TRBD2; DNA: TGTGCCAGCCGAAGTGGGCTAGCGGGAGAAGAGACCCAGTACTTC; CDR3: CASRSGLAGEETQYF
V: TRBV7-2; size: few; J: TRBJ1-2; D: -; DNA: TGTGCCAGCAGCCCAGCCACAGGGCAGACTAACTATGGCTACACCTTC; CDR3: CASSPATGQTNYGYTF
V: TRBV19; size: few; J: TRBJ2-1; D: -; DNA: TGTGCCAGTAGTATAAATGGGCAGCGCTCCTACAATGAGCAGTTCTTC; CDR3: CASSINGQRSYNEQFF
V: TRBV7-2; size: -; J: TRBJ2-7; D: -; DNA: TGTGCCAGCAGCTTAGCAGGGGCGGACCACGAGCAGTACTTC; CDR3: CASSLAGADHEQYF
V: TRBV19; size: few; J: TRBJ1-1; D: -; DNA: TGTGCCAGTAGTAGGGGAAGGACTGAAGCTTTCTTT; CDR3: CASSRGRTEAFF
V: TRBV6-5; size: few; J: TRBJ2-3; D: -; DNA: TGTGCCAGCAGTTTGTCCGGGTTTCTCACAGATACGCAGTATTTT; CDR3: CASSLSGFLTDTQYF
V: TRBV28; size: -; J: TRBJ1-2; D: TRBD1; DNA: TGTGCCAGCAGTCCCGGACAGGGATATGGCTACACCTTC; CDR3: CASSPGQGYGYTF
V: TRBV5-1; size: -; J: TRBJ2-2; D: -; DNA: TGCGCCAGCTCCCTGAGAGGGGCCGGGGAGCTGTTTTTT; CDR3: CASSLRGAGELFF
V: TRBV11-1; size: few; J: TRBJ2-7; D: TRBD2; DNA: TGTGCCAGCAGCAGGAGCGGGAGGTTGGACGAGCAGTACTTC; CDR3: CASSRSGRLDEQYF
V: TRBV7-2; size: -; J: TRBJ2-3; D: TRBD2; DNA: TGTGCCAGCAGCTCCGGGACTAGCGGGAGAATAGGGGATGGTCGGGGTGTGGATACGCAGTATTTT; CDR3: CASSSGTSGRIGDGRGVDTQYF
V: TRBV30; size: -; J: TRBJ2-2; D: -; DNA: TGTGCCTGGAGTTGGGGGAACACCGGGGAGCTGTTTTTT; CDR3: CAWSWGNTGELFF
V: TRBV12-3/TRBV12-4; size: -; J: TRBJ2-7; D: -; DNA: TGTGCCAGCAGTTTACCCGCAGGGTATAAGCAGTACTTC; CDR3: CASSLPAGYKQYF
V: TRBV28; size: -; J: TRBJ2-4; D: -; DNA: TGTGCCAGCAGTTTTGAGGGGTTAGCCAAAAACATTCAGTACTTC; CDR3: CASSFEGLAKNIQYF
V: TRBV5-6; size: few; J: TRBJ2-7; D: TRBD1; DNA: TGTGCCAGCAGCTGGGGGACAGACTACGAGCAGTACTTC; CDR3: CASSWGTDYEQYF
V: TRBV29-1; size: medium-sized; J: TRBJ2-3; D: -; DNA: TGCAGCGTTGGTTCTGGCCGGCCTACAGATACGCAGTATTTT; CDR3: CSVGSGRPTDTQYF
V: TRBV19; size: -; J: TRBJ2-1; D: TRBD2; DNA: TGTGCCAGTACCCGGGGGGGACCCCACAATGAGCAGTTCTTC; CDR3: CASTRGGPHNEQFF
V: TRBV27; size: few; J: TRBJ1-1; D: -; DNA: TGTGCCAGCAGCCGGAGGGGTTTCGCGAACACTGAAGCTTTCTTT; CDR3: CASSRRGFANTEAFF
V: TRBV7-9; size: few; J: TRBJ1-4; D: -; DNA: TGTGCCAGCAGCCCAAGGTCCAACCGGGGTGAAAAACTGTTTTTT; CDR3: CASSPRSNRGEKLFF
V: TRBV15; size: -; J: TRBJ1-2; D: -; DNA: TGTGCCACCAGCAGAGATGGGCCAGGTAACTATGGCTACACCTTC; CDR3: CATSRDGPGNYGYTF
V: TRBV10-3; size: -; J: TRBJ2-3; D: -; DNA: TGTGTCATCAGTGACGCGTCCGGCGGGAAGGGGGGAGATACGCAGTATTTT; CDR3: CVISDASGGKGGDTQYF
V: TRBV29-1; size: -; J: TRBJ1-2; D: TRBD1; DNA: TGCAGCGTTGAAGAAGGGACAGGGGTCGGCTACACCTTC; CDR3: CSVEEGTGVGYTF
V: TRBV4-3; size: -; J: TRBJ2-5; D: TRBD2; DNA: TGCGCCAGCAGCCAAGAGGCACCGGGACTAGCGGGAGGAGAGACCCAGTACTTC; CDR3: CASSQEAPGLAGGETQYF
V: TRBV18; size: -; J: TRBJ1-4; D: -; DNA: TGTGCCAGCTCACTTCGGGAGGGGACTAATGAAAAACAGTTTTTT; CDR3: CASSLREGTNEKQFF
V: TRBV7-6; size: few; J: TRBJ2-1; D: -; DNA: TGTGCCAGCAGCTTACTTAGGAAGAATGAGCAGTTCTTC; CDR3: CASSLLRKNEQFF